A selection of T cell receptor beta chains follows, all from one sample in a study of OX40 agonist ivuxolimab in advanced cancers. Libraries were prepared by immunoSEQ multiplex PCR; TCRdb keeps only in-frame clonotypes and omits some of them. Here the sample spans over 50,000 clones, about nine tenths being singletons. The sample in question was CD4+ or CD8+ T cells sorted from blood, obtained in a trial of the OX40 agonist ivuxolimab. The receptor source for this set is an adult with an advanced solid tumor such as melanoma, head and neck, liver or kidney cancer. The CDR3 runs from the conserved cysteine through the conserved F or W. The order of the fields is J gene, clone size, V gene, D gene, CDR3 protein, CDR3 DNA. D genes are given only for firm matches. A row's size may be missing; if present it is once, few, many or a size class.

TRBJ2-7 | NA | TRBV7-9 | NA | CASSREWAYEQYF | TGTGCCAGCAGCCGGGAGTGGGCCTACGAGCAGTACTTC
TRBJ2-1 | once | TRBV6-1 | NA | CASMAVAYEQFF | TGTGCCAGCATGGCTGTTGCTTATGAGCAGTTCTTC
TRBJ1-1 | NA | TRBV5-6 | NA | CASSFAPPGANTEAFF | TGTGCCAGCAGCTTTGCCCCCCCAGGGGCGAACACTGAAGCTTTCTTT
TRBJ2-1 | NA | TRBV28 | NA | CASSFGELYNEQFF | TGTGCCAGCAGTTTTGGCGAACTCTACAATGAGCAGTTCTTC
TRBJ2-3 | once | TRBV19 | TRBD2 | CASSSRAGVGTDTQYF | TGTGCCAGTAGTAGCCGTGCGGGAGTTGGTACAGATACGCAGTATTTT
TRBJ2-7 | few | TRBV18 | NA | CASSPNTAVLDEQYF | TGTGCCAGCTCACCAAACACTGCGGTTCTGGACGAGCAGTACTTC
TRBJ1-3 | NA | TRBV4-3 | NA | CASSQDRDGGNTIYF | TGCGCCAGCAGCCAAGACAGGGATGGAGGAAACACCATATATTTT
TRBJ2-7 | NA | TRBV19 | TRBD2 | CASSIVAGPYEQYF | TGTGCCAGTAGTATTGTAGCGGGACCCTACGAGCAGTACTTC
TRBJ1-4 | NA | TRBV6-6 | NA | CATSRATNEKLFF | TGTGCCACCAGCCGGGCAACTAATGAAAAACTGTTTTTT
TRBJ2-7 | NA | TRBV7-9 | NA | CASSRDNSYEQYF | TGTGCCAGCAGCCGGGACAACTCCTACGAGCAGTACTTC
TRBJ1-5 | NA | TRBV4-3 | NA | CASSSDRLNNQPQHF | TGCGCCAGCAGCTCCGACAGGCTAAACAATCAGCCCCAGCATTTT
TRBJ1-1 | NA | TRBV6-5 | NA | CASSGLKGGNTEAFF | TGTGCCAGCAGCGGGCTCAAGGGGGGCAACACTGAAGCTTTCTTT
TRBJ2-7 | few | TRBV2 | TRBD2 | CASSGLAGGYEQYF | TGTGCCAGCAGTGGACTAGCGGGAGGGTACGAGCAGTACTTC
TRBJ2-2 | NA | TRBV19 | NA | CASSIDAGNTGELFF | TGTGCCAGTAGTATAGACGCAGGCAACACCGGGGAGCTGTTTTTT
TRBJ1-1 | NA | TRBV4-2 | NA | CASSQGADTEAFF | TGTGCCAGCAGCCAGGGGGCGGACACTGAAGCTTTCTTT
TRBJ1-1 | NA | TRBV7-9 | NA | CASSIFRLRGGTEAFF | TGTGCCAGCAGCATTTTCCGGTTACGCGGCGGGACTGAAGCTTTCTTT
TRBJ2-7 | once | TRBV27 | NA | CASSLSEGNVGYEQYF | TGTGCCAGCAGTTTATCGGAGGGGAATGTAGGCTACGAGCAGTACTTC
TRBJ2-1 | NA | TRBV11-2 | NA | CASSLSRDEQFF | TGTGCCAGCAGCTTAAGTCGGGATGAGCAGTTCTTC
TRBJ2-7 | NA | TRBV7-9 | NA | CASSSRPTSSYEQYF | TGTGCCAGCAGCTCCCGGCCCACGAGCTCCTACGAGCAGTACTTC
TRBJ1-1 | NA | TRBV29-1 | NA | CSVKPQGTEAFF | TGCAGCGTTAAACCCCAGGGCACTGAAGCTTTCTTT
TRBJ2-7 | NA | TRBV6-1 | TRBD1 | CASSGTGIYEQYF | TGTGCCAGCAGCGGGACAGGTATCTACGAGCAGTACTTC
TRBJ1-1 | few | TRBV5-4 | NA | CASSGTIVGEAFF | TGTGCCAGCAGCGGAACTATTGTGGGTGAAGCTTTCTTT
TRBJ2-5 | once | TRBV30 | NA | CAWSIIPGVPQETQYF | TGTGCCTGGAGCATTATTCCGGGGGTACCCCAAGAGACCCAGTACTTC
TRBJ2-1 | NA | TRBV5-8 | NA | CASSLRRLDNEQFF | TGTGCCAGCAGCTTGCGGCGGCTAGACAATGAGCAGTTCTTC
TRBJ1-2 | once | TRBV27 | NA | CASSLRDAYGYTF | TGTGCCAGCAGTTTACGGGACGCCTATGGCTACACCTTC
TRBJ2-3 | NA | TRBV2 | NA | CASNTGVTDTQYF | TGTGCCAGCAACACCGGGGTCACAGATACGCAGTATTTT
TRBJ2-5 | NA | TRBV27 | TRBD1 | CASSRQGWQETQYF | TGTGCCAGCAGTAGACAGGGGTGGCAAGAGACCCAGTACTTC
TRBJ2-2 | NA | TRBV5-1 | NA | CASRSPGNTGELFF | TGCGCCAGCCGGTCCCCAGGGAACACCGGGGAGCTGTTTTTT
TRBJ2-7 | NA | TRBV15 | TRBD1 | CATSNRTGGYHEQYF | TGTGCCACCAGCAACCGGACAGGGGGCTATCACGAGCAGTACTTC
TRBJ2-2 | once | TRBV27 | NA | CASSLGGSSEELFF | TGTGCCAGCAGTTTAGGGGGGTCGTCCGAGGAGCTGTTTTTT
TRBJ2-7 | NA | TRBV28 | TRBD2 | CASSLGVSGRVGEQYF | TGTGCCAGCAGTTTAGGGGTTAGCGGGAGGGTGGGCGAGCAGTACTTC
TRBJ2-3 | NA | TRBV19 | NA | CASMRVVDNGPDTQYF | TGTGCCAGTATGAGGGTCGTGGATAATGGTCCAGATACGCAGTATTTT
TRBJ2-3 | NA | TRBV7-3 | NA | CASSFGLGDTQYF | TGTGCCAGCAGCTTCGGACTGGGGGATACGCAGTATTTT
TRBJ2-7 | NA | TRBV19 | TRBD2 | CASSTLAGNYEQYF | TGTGCCAGTAGTACTTTAGCGGGAAACTACGAGCAGTACTTC
TRBJ2-3 | NA | TRBV7-9 | NA | CASSSYSFRTDTQYF | TGTGCCAGCAGCTCCTACAGCTTCCGCACAGATACGCAGTATTTT
TRBJ2-7 | NA | TRBV7-2 | TRBD2 | CASSLGGSGSYEQYF | TGTGCCAGCAGCTTGGGCGGGAGTGGCTCCTACGAGCAGTACTTC